Listed below are T cell receptor beta chains from one sample, sequenced in a study of esophageal squamous cell carcinoma tumors. TCRdb re-called the 5' RACE reads through MiXCR, storing one row per CDR3 protein. This sample carries approximately 1,200 distinct CDR3 sequences, 13% of them seen once, and the ten largest clones take roughly 31%. The specimen sequenced was tumor tissue. These receptors were taken from a man aged 45-85 years with esophageal squamous cell carcinoma. CDR3s include the opening cysteine and the closing phenylalanine or tryptophan. D genes are given only for firm matches. Part of the rows lack a size; the others show once, few, many or a class for expanded clones.

D gene: TRBD1
clone size: few
J gene: TRBJ1-5
V gene: TRBV7-9
CDR3 protein: CASSPQGAYPHQPQHF
CDR3 DNA: TGTGCCAGCAGCCCACAGGGGGCCTATCCTCATCAGCCCCAGCATTTT

D gene: NA
clone size: large
J gene: TRBJ2-7
V gene: TRBV12-3/TRBV12-4
CDR3 protein: CASGIDSYEQYF
CDR3 DNA: TGTGCCAGCGGGATTGACTCCTACGAGCAGTACTTC

D gene: TRBD2
clone size: medium-sized
J gene: TRBJ2-7
V gene: TRBV4-3
CDR3 protein: CASSQVTGGLAGFYEQYF
CDR3 DNA: TGCGCCAGCAGCCAAGTAACGGGGGGACTAGCGGGTTTCTACGAGCAGTACTTC

D gene: NA
clone size: large
J gene: TRBJ1-4
V gene: TRBV19
CDR3 protein: CASTGRREKLFF
CDR3 DNA: TGTGCCAGTACAGGTCGTAGGGAAAAACTGTTTTTT

D gene: TRBD1
clone size: medium-sized
J gene: TRBJ2-7
V gene: TRBV19
CDR3 protein: CASSSGTGGSYEQYF
CDR3 DNA: TGTGCCAGTAGTTCCGGGACAGGGGGCTCCTACGAGCAGTACTTC

D gene: NA
clone size: medium-sized
J gene: TRBJ2-2
V gene: TRBV5-1
CDR3 protein: CASIDGDKNTGELFF
CDR3 DNA: TGCGCCAGCATAGATGGGGACAAGAACACCGGGGAGCTGTTTTTT

D gene: NA
clone size: NA
J gene: TRBJ2-3
V gene: TRBV7-3
CDR3 protein: CASSPSLNTDTQYF
CDR3 DNA: TGTGCCAGCAGCCCGAGTCTAAACACAGATACGCAGTATTTT

D gene: NA
clone size: large
J gene: TRBJ2-1
V gene: TRBV7-3
CDR3 protein: CASSLDWSAYNEQFF
CDR3 DNA: TGTGCCAGCAGCTTAGATTGGTCAGCCTACAATGAGCAGTTCTTC

D gene: NA
clone size: medium-sized
J gene: TRBJ2-7
V gene: TRBV7-3
CDR3 protein: CASSLTELHEQYF
CDR3 DNA: TGTGCCAGCAGCTTAACAGAGTTACACGAGCAGTACTTC

D gene: TRBD1
clone size: few
J gene: TRBJ1-5
V gene: TRBV29-1
CDR3 protein: CSVGTGLNQPQHF
CDR3 DNA: TGCAGCGTGGGGACAGGACTTAATCAGCCCCAGCATTTT

D gene: NA
clone size: large
J gene: TRBJ2-5
V gene: TRBV5-1
CDR3 protein: CASSSQNSGETQYF
CDR3 DNA: TGCGCCAGCAGCTCCCAGAATTCGGGAGAGACCCAGTACTTC

D gene: NA
clone size: medium-sized
J gene: TRBJ2-5
V gene: TRBV12-3/TRBV12-4
CDR3 protein: CASSLVTAQETQYF
CDR3 DNA: TGTGCCAGCAGTTTAGTTACAGCCCAAGAGACCCAGTACTTC

D gene: NA
clone size: NA
J gene: TRBJ2-1
V gene: TRBV2
CDR3 protein: CASSGELKDEQFF
CDR3 DNA: TGTGCCAGCAGTGGTGAGCTCAAGGATGAGCAGTTCTTC

D gene: TRBD2
clone size: medium-sized
J gene: TRBJ2-7
V gene: TRBV6-1
CDR3 protein: CASSDGPGLAGANLYEQYF
CDR3 DNA: TGTGCCAGCAGTGACGGTCCGGGACTAGCGGGAGCGAACCTCTACGAGCAGTACTTC

D gene: TRBD1
clone size: large
J gene: TRBJ1-2
V gene: TRBV7-9
CDR3 protein: CASSFQGQGYGYTF
CDR3 DNA: TGTGCCAGCAGCTTTCAGGGACAGGGGTATGGCTACACCTTC

D gene: TRBD2
clone size: medium-sized
J gene: TRBJ2-1
V gene: TRBV29-1
CDR3 protein: CSVDVAGGPGEQFF
CDR3 DNA: TGCAGCGTTGACGTGGCGGGAGGGCCGGGTGAGCAGTTCTTC

D gene: TRBD1
clone size: medium-sized
J gene: TRBJ1-5
V gene: TRBV12-3/TRBV12-4
CDR3 protein: CASSPEVGQQPQHF
CDR3 DNA: TGTGCCAGCAGTCCGGAGGTGGGACAGCAGCCCCAGCATTTT

D gene: NA
clone size: medium-sized
J gene: TRBJ2-5
V gene: TRBV10-3
CDR3 protein: CAISPGQETQYF
CDR3 DNA: TGTGCCATCAGTCCGGGACAAGAGACCCAGTACTTC

D gene: NA
clone size: medium-sized
J gene: TRBJ1-1
V gene: TRBV9
CDR3 protein: CASSHRGQNTEAFF
CDR3 DNA: TGTGCCAGCAGCCACCGGGGACAGAACACTGAAGCTTTCTTT

D gene: TRBD2
clone size: NA
J gene: TRBJ2-5
V gene: TRBV10-2
CDR3 protein: CASSVTSEYQETQYF
CDR3 DNA: TGCGCCAGCAGTGTAACTAGCGAGTACCAAGAGACCCAGTACTTC

D gene: TRBD2
clone size: medium-sized
J gene: TRBJ2-5
V gene: TRBV28
CDR3 protein: CASSLGLAGGQETQYF
CDR3 DNA: TGTGCCAGCAGTTTAGGACTAGCGGGGGGCCAAGAGACCCAGTACTTC

D gene: NA
clone size: NA
J gene: TRBJ1-4
V gene: TRBV20-1
CDR3 protein: CSARDQGTELNEKLFF
CDR3 DNA: TGCAGTGCTAGAGATCAGGGCACCGAGCTTAATGAAAAACTGTTTTTT

D gene: TRBD2
clone size: NA
J gene: TRBJ2-7
V gene: TRBV6-5
CDR3 protein: CASSPSGRGSYEQYF
CDR3 DNA: TGTGCCAGCAGCCCTAGCGGGAGGGGCTCCTACGAGCAGTACTTC

D gene: NA
clone size: medium-sized
J gene: TRBJ1-5
V gene: TRBV6-1
CDR3 protein: CASSEAGGQPQHF
CDR3 DNA: TGTGCCAGCAGTGAAGCCGGGGGCCAGCCCCAGCATTTT

D gene: NA
clone size: NA
J gene: TRBJ2-1
V gene: TRBV30
CDR3 protein: CAWREGREQFF
CDR3 DNA: TGTGCCTGGAGAGAGGGGAGAGAGCAGTTCTTC

D gene: NA
clone size: medium-sized
J gene: TRBJ1-1
V gene: TRBV6-2/TRBV6-3
CDR3 protein: CASSLGRNTEAFF
CDR3 DNA: TGTGCCAGCAGTTTAGGAAGGAACACTGAAGCTTTCTTT

D gene: TRBD1
clone size: NA
J gene: TRBJ2-5
V gene: TRBV6-2/TRBV6-3
CDR3 protein: CASSPGTGGEETQYF
CDR3 DNA: TGTGCCAGCAGCCCCGGGACAGGGGGGGAAGAGACCCAGTACTTC

D gene: NA
clone size: medium-sized
J gene: TRBJ2-2
V gene: TRBV7-2
CDR3 protein: CASSTYKNTGELFF
CDR3 DNA: TGTGCCAGCAGCACCTACAAGAACACCGGGGAGCTGTTTTTT

D gene: NA
clone size: NA
J gene: TRBJ2-7
V gene: TRBV7-2
CDR3 protein: CASSLGSGFYEQYF
CDR3 DNA: TGTGCCAGCAGCTTAGGTTCCGGGTTCTACGAGCAGTACTTC

D gene: TRBD2
clone size: medium-sized
J gene: TRBJ2-5
V gene: TRBV6-6
CDR3 protein: CASKNQAGVGETQYF
CDR3 DNA: TGTGCCAGCAAAAACCAAGCGGGAGTCGGGGAGACCCAGTACTTC

D gene: NA
clone size: medium-sized
J gene: TRBJ2-3
V gene: TRBV7-6
CDR3 protein: CAIGGPTDTQYF
CDR3 DNA: TGTGCCATCGGGGGTCCCACAGATACGCAGTATTTT

D gene: TRBD2
clone size: medium-sized
J gene: TRBJ2-1
V gene: TRBV4-2
CDR3 protein: CASSQVTSGVNQFF
CDR3 DNA: TGTGCCAGCAGCCAAGTCACTAGCGGGGTTAATCAGTTCTTC

D gene: TRBD2
clone size: NA
J gene: TRBJ2-3
V gene: TRBV7-2
CDR3 protein: CASSTISGIWYF
CDR3 DNA: TGTGCCAGCAGCACAATAAGCGGGATTTGGTATTTT

D gene: TRBD1
clone size: medium-sized
J gene: TRBJ1-5
V gene: TRBV10-3
CDR3 protein: CAISLKTGGEGNQPQHF
CDR3 DNA: TGTGCCATCAGTCTAAAAACAGGGGGCGAAGGCAATCAGCCCCAGCATTTT

D gene: TRBD1
clone size: medium-sized
J gene: TRBJ2-7
V gene: TRBV20-1
CDR3 protein: CSARDRGTGGSYEQYF
CDR3 DNA: TGCAGTGCTAGAGATCGGGGCACAGGGGGAAGCTACGAGCAGTACTTC

D gene: NA
clone size: few
J gene: TRBJ2-5
V gene: TRBV20-1
CDR3 protein: CSASSRVHETQYF
CDR3 DNA: TGCAGTGCCAGTTCAAGGGTCCACGAGACCCAGTACTTC

D gene: TRBD2
clone size: medium-sized
J gene: TRBJ2-7
V gene: TRBV7-8
CDR3 protein: CASSLELWRESSYEQYF
CDR3 DNA: TGTGCCAGCAGCTTAGAGTTATGGCGGGAGAGCTCCTACGAGCAGTACTTC

D gene: NA
clone size: NA
J gene: TRBJ2-4
V gene: TRBV4-1
CDR3 protein: CASSQKRTEGAAKNIQYF
CDR3 DNA: TGCGCCAGCAGCCAAAAGAGAACGGAGGGAGCAGCCAAAAACATTCAGTACTTC

D gene: TRBD1
clone size: large
J gene: TRBJ2-7
V gene: TRBV27
CDR3 protein: CASSLTLGTGGVEQYF
CDR3 DNA: TGTGCCAGCAGTTTAACTTTAGGAACAGGGGGTGTCGAGCAGTACTTC

D gene: NA
clone size: medium-sized
J gene: TRBJ1-3
V gene: TRBV12-3/TRBV12-4
CDR3 protein: CASSLEGLTSSGNTIYF
CDR3 DNA: TGTGCCAGCAGTTTAGAGGGACTGACGAGCTCTGGAAACACCATATATTTT